These 31 T cell receptor beta chains came from one sample sequenced in a study of cytomegalovirus exposure and HLA in healthy donors. PCR amplification relied on 60 Vbeta primers (plus 13 Jbeta primers). Method: immunoSEQ multiplex PCR; TCRdb's copy keeps in-frame clones and lacks some. The sample contains about 180,000 clones, 70% to 85% of which appear only once. The specimen was PBMCs. The source of these receptors is a woman aged 40 to 50 in good health and CMV-seronegative.

The rearrangement joins TRBV28 to TRBJ1-2; D is perhaps TRBD1 (5 bases). The CDR3 runs to 14 residues. Germline V gene sequence: CDR1 MDHEN, CDR2 SYDVKM. Trimming left V 2 bases short and J 6 bases short, with 13 bases between. The CDR3 is CASSLTAQGNGYTF. In DNA form, the CDR3 reads TGTGCCAGCAGTTTAACTGCCCAGGGTAATGGCTACACCTTC.

This chain links TRBV11-3 with TRBJ1-1, with 7 bases aligning to TRBD1. This CDR3 comprises 12 residues. The V gene end was trimmed by 5 bases and the J gene end by 8 bases; junction bases not matched to a gene: 5. Germline CDR1 and CDR2: SGHNT and YENEEA. This chain's CDR3 is CASSQGVGEAFF. The CDR3, as DNA: TGTGCCAGCAGCCAGGGGGTAGGGGAAGCTTTCTTT.

This rearrangement joins TRBV9 to TRBJ1-1; 9 bases map to TRBD1. V lost 4 bases to trimming and J lost 5 bases; unmatched junction nucleotides: 9. Germline values: CDR1 SGDLS, CDR2 YYNGEE. CDR3 length equals 15 residues. CDR3 in amino acids: CASSLGDRDLTEAFF. DNA of the CDR3: TGTGCCAGCAGCTTAGGGGACAGGGACCTTACTGAAGCTTTCTTT.

The genes are TRBV30 and TRBJ1-2, with D possibly matching TRBD1 (6 bases). The CDR3 extends over 14 amino acids. V lost 4 bases to trimming and J lost 7 bases, with 19 bases between them. Per the germline V gene, CDR1 is GTSNPN and CDR2 is SVGIG (reference sequence). CDR3 bases: TGTGCCTGGAAGTGGGGCAGGGGCGCCCTTGGCTACACCTTC. As protein: CAWKWGRGALGYTF.

The rearrangement uses TRBV6-1 and TRBJ1-1, with D tentatively TRBD1 (5 bases). V was clipped by 5 bases and J by 3 bases, with 13 bases between them. CDR3 length equals 14 residues. Germline values: CDR1 MNHNS, CDR2 SASEGT. In DNA form, the CDR3 reads TGTGCCAGCAGTATCCAGGGAGGGTACACTGAAGCTTTCTTT. It yields the protein CASSIQGGYTEAFF.

As concerns this clone: At one of its ends the junction is not consistent with the germline gene, which may arise from a read error. The V and J genes are TRBV11-3 and TRBJ2-7; 7 bases agree with TRBD2. The V gene's germline CDR1 is SGHNT and CDR2 YENEEA. The length of the CDR3 is 12 residues. In DNA form, the CDR3 reads TGTGCCAGCAGGCAAACAACGGGAGGTACTTCCTTC. It translates to CASRQTTGGTSF.

The genes are TRBV10-3 and TRBJ1-3; TRBD1 might be the D (6 bases). Trimming pared 3 bases from V and 7 bases from J, leaving 13 bases between. CDR1 and CDR2 from the germline V gene are ENHRY and SYGVKD. The CDR3 totals 14 residues. CDR3 in DNA: TGTGCCATCAGTGACTATTCTCAGGGGAACACCATATATTTT. Translating gives CAISDYSQGNTIYF.

This clone has just a few counts. V usage is TRBV5-1 and J usage is TRBJ1-4; D is uncertain. Trimming stripped 0 bases from V and 0 bases from J, with 6 bases between. The germline CDR1 and CDR2 sequences are SGHRS and YFSETQ. This CDR3 comprises 15 residues. The chain's CDR3 is CASSLDGATNEKLFF. CDR3 DNA: TGCGCCAGCAGCTTGGACGGTGCAACTAATGAAAAACTGTTTTTT.

V gene TRBV9 combines with J gene TRBJ2-7; 7 bases are a match to TRBD1. The J segment lost 6 bases and the V segment lost 4 bases, leaving 13 bases of the junction unmatched. The CDR3 has 15 residues. Germline assignment: CDR1 SGDLS and CDR2 YYNGEE. The DNA for the CDR3 is TGTGCCAGCAGCCCTCGGGACAGCGATTTTGGCGAGCAGTACTTC. Translated, it gives CASSPRDSDFGEQYF.

The V call is TRBV5-1, the J call TRBJ2-1, with D tentatively TRBD2 (6 bases). The CDR3 has 12 residues. CDR1 and CDR2 (germline): SGHRS, YFSETQ. V was shortened by 5 bases and J by 10 bases, with 13 bases between the two germline ends. CDR3 protein: CASRPTGGEQFF. The CDR3 DNA reads TGCGCCAGCAGACCAACTGGGGGGGAGCAGTTCTTC.

This clone turned up a few times. J is TRBJ1-2 and V is TRBV2; possibly TRBD1 for D (6 bases). Trimming cost V 1 base and J 5 bases, with 8 bases left between them. CDR3 size: 13 residues. The germline CDR1 and CDR2 sequences are SNHLY and FYNNEI. The CDR3: CASSEGQVYGYTF. The CDR3 DNA reads TGTGCCAGCAGTGAAGGACAGGTGTATGGCTACACCTTC.

This chain links TRBV29-1 with TRBJ2-3; 12 bases are a match to TRBD1. The CDR3 runs to 14 residues. CDR1 SQVTM and CDR2 ANQGSEA come from the germline V gene. Trimming cost V 6 bases and J 4 bases; bases outside gene matches: 5. The CDR3 sequence: CSVGGDRGPDTQYF. Written as DNA, the CDR3 is TGCAGCGTGGGGGGGGACAGGGGGCCAGATACGCAGTATTTT.

The rearrangement joins TRBV27 to TRBJ2-5; 12 nucleotides align to TRBD2. This CDR3 comprises 15 residues. The trim removed 8 bases at V and 5 bases at J, leaving 9 bases unmatched. Germline V gives CDR1 MNHEY, CDR2 SMNVEV (reference sequence). CDR3 loop: CASGGLAGSSETQYF. DNA for the CDR3: TGTGCCAGCGGCGGACTAGCGGGATCGTCGGAGACCCAGTACTTC.

This chain uses TRBV5-1 with TRBJ2-3; a possible D gene is TRBD1 (6 bases). Trimming left V 6 bases short and J 5 bases short, with 16 bases between. The CDR3 contains 14 residues. In germline, CDR1 is SGHRS, CDR2 YFSETQ. CDR3 DNA sequence: TGCGCCAGCAAAGGCCCGAGGGGGATAGATACGCAGTATTTT. It translates to CASKGPRGIDTQYF.

V gene TRBV19 combines with J gene TRBJ1-1; D possibly corresponds to TRBD1 (6 bases). V lost 6 bases to trimming and J lost 0 bases, with 17 bases between them. Looked up from germline, CDR1 is LNHDA and CDR2 is SQIVND (reference sequence). The CDR3 runs 16 residues. The chain's CDR3 is CASSRGGAGMNTEAFF. The DNA of the CDR3 is TGTGCCAGTAGCCGAGGGGGAGCCGGCATGAACACTGAAGCTTTCTTT.

The chain links TRBV6-1 to TRBJ1-2; 7 bases line up with TRBD1. The trim removed 2 bases at V and 5 bases at J, leaving 5 bases unmatched. The CDR3 has 14 residues. In germline, CDR1 is MNHNS, CDR2 SASEGT. The CDR3 nucleotides are TGTGCCAGCAGTGAAAGGACAGGAATATATGGCTACACCTTC. Encoded protein: CASSERTGIYGYTF.

This clone appeared a single time. The J gene is TRBJ2-3, the V gene TRBV11-3; 9 bases agree with TRBD1. The trim removed 4 bases at V and 6 bases at J, leaving 11 bases unmatched. The CDR3 runs to 16 residues. CDR1 is SGHNT, CDR2 YENEEA, per germline. CDR3 in amino acids: CASSSGQGVGADTQYF. The CDR3 region has the DNA TGTGCCAGCAGCTCGGGACAGGGAGTGGGAGCGGATACGCAGTATTTT.

This clone is a singleton in its sample. The chain has TRBV7-2 and TRBJ2-1; TRBD2 matches 13 bases. In germline, CDR1 is SGHTA, CDR2 FQGNSA. CDR3 length equals 16 residues. Trimming removed 0 bases from V and 6 bases from J; junction bases left unmatched: 2. The DNA for the CDR3 is TGTGCCAGCAGCTTAGCGGGGACTAGCGGGACCAATGAGCAGTTCTTC. This codes for CASSLAGTSGTNEQFF.

J is TRBJ1-5 and V is TRBV7-2; D call uncertain. The CDR3 loop spans 12 amino acids. CDR1 and CDR2 from the germline V gene are SGHTA and FQGNSA. The germline V and J ends were trimmed by 4 bases and 7 bases, with 8 bases remaining between them. The CDR3 bases are TGTGCCAGCAGCTCCTCGGGGCAGCCCCAGCATTTT. It specifies CASSSSGQPQHF.

The chain employs TRBV5-1 and TRBJ2-2, with TRBD2 matching 7 bases. The CDR3 has 15 amino acids. CDR1 and CDR2 from the germline V gene are SGHRS and YFSETQ. The V segment lost 2 bases and the J segment 6 bases; nucleotides outside the gene matches: 7. CDR3 amino acids: CASSLLARTAGELFF. The CDR3 region has the DNA TGCGCCAGCAGCTTACTAGCGAGAACCGCCGGGGAGCTGTTTTTT.

The rearrangement uses TRBV2 and TRBJ1-6, with TRBD1 matching over 10 bases. The CDR3 extends over 15 amino acids. Trimming at V came to 1 base and at J to 7 bases, leaving 1 base not matched to a gene. Germline assignment: CDR1 SNHLY and CDR2 FYNNEI. This CDR3 is CASSEEGQGNSPLHF. DNA of the CDR3: TGTGCCAGCAGTGAAGAGGGACAGGGGAATTCACCCCTCCACTTT.

Written as DNA, the CDR3 is TGTGCCAGCAGTTTCTTGGGGGGGCATCAGCCCCAGCATTTT. This codes for CASSFLGGHQPQHF. The chain links TRBV28 to TRBJ1-5; TRBD1 is a possible D gene (6 bases). Germline loops: CDR1 MDHEN, CDR2 SYDVKM. Trimming cost V 3 bases and J 5 bases, with 11 bases left between them. The CDR3 is 14 amino acids.

The J gene is TRBJ1-1, the V gene TRBV7-8; the match to TRBD1 covers 8 bases. Germline V gene sequence: CDR1 SGHVS, CDR2 FQNEAQ. J gave up 4 bases and V 6 bases, and 10 bases lay outside the gene matches. CDR3 length equals 15 residues. CDR3 nucleotides: TGTGCCAGCAGACCCAGGGGGCGCCGGGTCACTGAAGCTTTCTTT. This translates into CASRPRGRRVTEAFF.

This clone has a count of ten or more. The J gene is TRBJ1-1, the V gene TRBV5-1; maybe TRBD1 (6 bases). Germline V lookup: CDR1 SGHRS, CDR2 YFSETQ. Trimming shortened V by 4 bases and J by 0 bases, and 13 bases separated the two germline ends. The CDR3 totals 15 residues. CDR3 coding DNA: TGCGCCAGCAGCGAATTTGGACAGATGAACACTGAAGCTTTCTTT. It translates to CASSEFGQMNTEAFF.

The rearrangement uses TRBV19 and TRBJ2-1; 10 nucleotides align to TRBD2. Germline assignment: CDR1 LNHDA and CDR2 SQIVND (reference sequence). Trimming cost V 5 bases and J 7 bases; bases outside gene matches: 5. The CDR3 length is 14 residues. In DNA form, the CDR3 reads TGTGCCAGTAGTCTAGCGGGAGTTAATAATGAGCAGTTCTTC. Translated: CASSLAGVNNEQFF.

CDR3 in DNA: TGTGCCAGCAGCCGAACTAGCGGGGGGGCGGATGAGCAGTTCTTC. It translates to CASSRTSGGADEQFF. The V and J genes are TRBV5-4 and TRBJ2-1, with 13 bases that match TRBD2. The V and J ends lost 4 bases and 8 bases, in that order; junction bases with no gene match: 6. The germline V gene encodes CDR1 SGHNT and CDR2 YYREEE (reference sequence). The CDR3 consists of 15 residues.

V is TRBV28 and J is TRBJ1-2; D is undetermined. The V and J ends lost 3 bases and 4 bases respectively, with 9 bases between them. The CDR3 is made up of 13 amino acids. The V gene's germline CDR1 is MDHEN and CDR2 SYDVKM. The CDR3 coding sequence is TGTGCCAGCAGTTTTTCCCCCCTCTATGGCTACACCTTC. Translating gives CASSFSPLYGYTF.

This chain connects TRBV2 to TRBJ1-5, with D possibly being TRBD1 (5 bases). Trimming pared 1 base from V and 1 base from J, leaving 14 bases between. Germline V gene data show CDR1 as SNHLY and CDR2 as FYNNEI. The CDR3 has 17 amino acids. CDR3 region: CASSEVPWGTSNQPQHF. CDR3 DNA: TGTGCCAGCAGTGAAGTCCCGTGGGGCACCAGCAATCAGCCCCAGCATTTT.

For this clone: One end of the junction fails to match germline, which may point to a read error. This chain links TRBV7-7 with TRBJ2-5; 15 bases align to TRBD2. The CDR3 consists of 16 residues. The germline V gene has CDR1 SSHAT and CDR2 FNYEAQ (reference sequence). CDR3 sequence reads: CASRRTSGRGLETQYF. Written as DNA, the CDR3 is TGTGCTAGCAGGCGGACTAGCGGGAGGGGGTTGGAGACCCAGTACTTC.

V is TRBV4-1 and J is TRBJ1-1; D is ambiguous. Germline V gives CDR1 MGHRA, CDR2 YSYEKL. The CDR3 runs 14 residues. Trimming took off 4 bases at V and 5 bases at J, with 14 bases between the two ends. CDR3 sequence reads: CASSPTGVGTEAFF. In nucleotides, the CDR3 is TGCGCCAGCAGCCCAACCGGGGTGGGGACTGAAGCTTTCTTT.

The rearrangement joins TRBV6-1 to TRBJ1-5, with D perhaps matching TRBD1 (5 bases). The V gene's germline CDR1 is MNHNS and CDR2 SASEGT. The CDR3 contains 14 residues. The V and J ends lost 10 bases and 4 bases respectively, with 17 bases between them. The CDR3 DNA sequence: TGTGCCACCCTTACAGCCCAGGGAAATCAGCCCCAGCATTTT. This translates into CATLTAQGNQPQHF.